The T cell receptor (beta chain) described here comes from a study of T cells in Graves' hyperthyroidism and ophthalmopathy. Findings and limits, study-wide: From stable hyperthyroidism, ophthalmopathy was set apart by a 13 V-J model.

Amplification of TCR beta CDR3 regions used RNA as the template. HTBI primers drove first-round RT-PCR of the TCR CDR3. Via MiXCR, TCRdb re-called the multiplex PCR reads, giving one row per CDR3 protein. The sample lists about 640,000 distinct CDR3 sequences, less than 25% occurring once. This CDR3 region has 15 residues. Per the germline V gene, CDR1 is LGHDT and CDR2 is YNNKEL (reference sequence). The V end lost 1 base, the J end lost 4 bases, and 14 bases lay between the germline ends. This clonotype was seen a handful of times. The antigen remains unidentified. Input material: blood. J is TRBJ2-7 and V is TRBV3-1; D may be TRBD2 (5 bases). The sequence was collected from a man between 25 and 39 years old with Graves' ophthalmopathy. This chain's CDR3 is CASSQASRDPYEQYF. The CDR3 nucleotides are TGTGCCAGCAGCCAAGCTAGCCGCGACCCATACGAGCAGTACTTC.